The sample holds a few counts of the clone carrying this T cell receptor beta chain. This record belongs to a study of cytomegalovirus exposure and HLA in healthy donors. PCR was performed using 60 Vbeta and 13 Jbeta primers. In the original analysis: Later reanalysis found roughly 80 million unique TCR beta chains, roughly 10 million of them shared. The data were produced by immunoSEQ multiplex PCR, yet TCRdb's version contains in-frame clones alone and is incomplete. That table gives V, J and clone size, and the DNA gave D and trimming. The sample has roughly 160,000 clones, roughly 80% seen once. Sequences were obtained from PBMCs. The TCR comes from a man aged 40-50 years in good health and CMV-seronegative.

DNA of the CDR3: TGCAGCGCCGCGTTCGGGACAGGGGGCGGGGAGCTGTTTTTT. Residues: CSAAFGTGGGELFF. The chain is built from TRBV29-1 and TRBJ2-2; 11 nucleotides agree with TRBD1. With 7 bases clipped from V and 7 bases from J, the junction kept 8 bases outside the gene matches. The CDR3 totals 14 residues. Germline CDR1 is SQVTM and CDR2 is ANQGSEA.